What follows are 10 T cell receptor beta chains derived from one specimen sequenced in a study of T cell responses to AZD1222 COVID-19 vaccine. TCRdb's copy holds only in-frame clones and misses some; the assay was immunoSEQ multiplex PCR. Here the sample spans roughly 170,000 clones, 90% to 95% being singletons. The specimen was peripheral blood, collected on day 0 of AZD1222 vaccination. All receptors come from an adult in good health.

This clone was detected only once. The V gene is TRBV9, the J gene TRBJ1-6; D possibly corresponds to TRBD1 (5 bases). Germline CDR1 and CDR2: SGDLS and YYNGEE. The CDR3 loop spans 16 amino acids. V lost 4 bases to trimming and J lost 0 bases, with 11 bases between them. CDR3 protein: CASSKQGSSYNSPLHF. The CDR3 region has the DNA TGTGCCAGCAGCAAGCAGGGCAGCTCCTATAATTCACCCCTCCACTTT.

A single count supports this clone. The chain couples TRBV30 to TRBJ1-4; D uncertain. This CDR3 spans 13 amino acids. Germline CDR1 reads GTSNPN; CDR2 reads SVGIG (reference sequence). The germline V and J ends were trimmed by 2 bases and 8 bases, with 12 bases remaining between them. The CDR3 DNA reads TGTGCCTGGAGTTCCAGCGGTTGGGAAAAACTGTTTTTT. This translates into CAWSSSGWEKLFF.

The CDR3 spells CASSPRQGDESPLHF. CDR3 nucleotide sequence: TGTGCCAGCTCACCTCGACAGGGGGATGAATCACCCCTCCACTTT. This chain uses TRBV18 with TRBJ1-6, with 9 bases lining up with TRBD1. The trim removed 3 bases at V and 10 bases at J, leaving 7 bases unmatched. The V gene's germline CDR1 is KGHSH and CDR2 LQKENI. CDR3 length: 15 residues.

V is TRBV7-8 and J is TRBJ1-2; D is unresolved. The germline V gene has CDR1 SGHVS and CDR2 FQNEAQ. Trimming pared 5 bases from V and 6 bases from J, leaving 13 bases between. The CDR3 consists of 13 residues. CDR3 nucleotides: TGTGCCAGCAGCCGGAGCGGATCTGATGGCTACACCTTC. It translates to CASSRSGSDGYTF.

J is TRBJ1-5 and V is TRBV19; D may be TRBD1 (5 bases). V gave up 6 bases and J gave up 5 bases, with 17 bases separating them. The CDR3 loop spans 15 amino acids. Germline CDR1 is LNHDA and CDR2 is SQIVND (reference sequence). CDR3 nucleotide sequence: TGTGCCAGTAGGTCAGGGTGGGCCTCGGATCAGCCCCAGCATTTT. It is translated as CASRSGWASDQPQHF.

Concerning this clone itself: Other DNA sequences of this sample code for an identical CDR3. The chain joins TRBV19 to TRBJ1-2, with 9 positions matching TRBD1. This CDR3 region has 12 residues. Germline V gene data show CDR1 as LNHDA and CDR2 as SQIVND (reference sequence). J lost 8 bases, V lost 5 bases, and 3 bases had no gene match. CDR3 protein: CASSPTGGGYTF. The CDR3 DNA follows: TGTGCCAGTAGTCCGACAGGGGGGGGCTACACCTTC.

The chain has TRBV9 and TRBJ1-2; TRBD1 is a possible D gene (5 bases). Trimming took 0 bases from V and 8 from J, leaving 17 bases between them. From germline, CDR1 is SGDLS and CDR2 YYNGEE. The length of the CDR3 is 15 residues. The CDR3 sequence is CASSVVGTAHRGYTF. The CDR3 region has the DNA TGTGCCAGCAGCGTAGTAGGGACCGCACACCGAGGCTACACCTTC. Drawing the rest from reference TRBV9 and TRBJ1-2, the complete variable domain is DSGVTQTPKHLITATGQRVTLRCSPRSGDLSVYWYQQSLDQGLQFLIQYYNGEERAKGNILERFSAQQFPDLHSELNLSSLELGDSALYFCASSVVGTAHRGYTFGSGTRLTVV.

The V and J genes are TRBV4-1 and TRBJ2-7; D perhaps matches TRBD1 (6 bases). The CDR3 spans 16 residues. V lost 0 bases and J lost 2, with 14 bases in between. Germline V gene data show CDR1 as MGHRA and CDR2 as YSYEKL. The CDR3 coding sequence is TGCGCCAGCAGCCAAGATTTTTTACAGGGTCCCTACGAGCAGTACTTC. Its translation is CASSQDFLQGPYEQYF.

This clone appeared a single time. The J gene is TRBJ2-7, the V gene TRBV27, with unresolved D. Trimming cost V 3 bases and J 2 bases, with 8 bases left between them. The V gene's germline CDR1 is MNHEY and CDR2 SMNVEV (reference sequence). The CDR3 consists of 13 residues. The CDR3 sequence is CASSFAGAYEQYF. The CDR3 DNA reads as TGTGCCAGCAGTTTCGCCGGTGCCTACGAGCAGTACTTC.

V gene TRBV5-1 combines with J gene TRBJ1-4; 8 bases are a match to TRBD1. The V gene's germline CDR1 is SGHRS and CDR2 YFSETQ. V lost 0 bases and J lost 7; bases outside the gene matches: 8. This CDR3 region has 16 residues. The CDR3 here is CASSLGPRGLGEKLFF. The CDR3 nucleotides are TGCGCCAGCAGCTTGGGCCCCAGGGGGCTGGGTGAAAAACTGTTTTTT.